One sample yielded the 24 T cell receptor beta chains listed below, sequenced in a study of blood T cell repertoires in COVID-19. The data were produced by immunoSEQ multiplex PCR, yet TCRdb's version contains in-frame clones alone and is incomplete. The table has around 400,000 clones, around 87% seen once. Material for sequencing was peripheral blood. These receptors originate from a woman aged 55-75 years with COVID-19, enrolled during active disease.

The chain has TRBV7-7 and TRBJ2-2; unclear D gene. The germline V gene encodes CDR1 SSHAT and CDR2 FNYEAQ (reference sequence). The CDR3 spans 14 residues. V lost 0 bases, J lost 6 bases, and 8 bases lay in between. The CDR3 loop is CASSLAARPGELFF. The CDR3 DNA follows: TGTGCCAGCAGCTTAGCGGCGAGGCCCGGGGAGCTGTTTTTT.

The CDR3 DNA sequence: TGTGCCACCAATACAGGGCCTGGAAACACCATATATTTT. Its protein is CATNTGPGNTIYF. The chain carries TRBV6-5 and TRBJ1-3, with a weak D call TRBD1 (6 bases). Trimming stripped 10 bases from V and 2 bases from J, with 12 bases between. Germline assignment: CDR1 MNHEY and CDR2 SVGAGI. The CDR3 is 13 residues long.

The chain has TRBV6-1 and TRBJ1-4; a possible D gene is TRBD1 (5 bases). The germline V gene encodes CDR1 MNHNS and CDR2 SASEGT. Trimming removed 3 bases from V and 2 bases from J, with 13 bases in between. This CDR3 contains 16 residues. CDR3 residues: CASSEGTIATNEKLFF. As DNA, the CDR3 is TGTGCCAGCAGTGAGGGGACTATTGCCACTAATGAAAAACTGTTTTTT.

This rearrangement joins TRBV7-3 to TRBJ2-1, with D hard to call. The CDR3 runs to 12 residues. Trimming pared 5 bases from V and 8 bases from J, leaving 10 bases between. Germline V lookup: CDR1 SGHTA, CDR2 FQGTGA. CDR3 in amino acids: CASSPGGYEQFF. CDR3 coding DNA: TGTGCCAGCAGCCCGGGTGGGTATGAGCAGTTCTTC.

The chain links TRBV19 to TRBJ1-1, with 9 bases lining up with TRBD1. The CDR3 sequence is 15 residues long. With 7 bases clipped from V and 5 bases from J, the junction kept 11 bases outside the gene matches. Germline CDR1 is LNHDA and CDR2 is SQIVND (reference sequence). CDR3 coding DNA: TGTGCCAGTACCAGGACCGGACAGGGGACGACTGAAGCTTTCTTT. Its protein product is CASTRTGQGTTEAFF. The whole variable domain, remainder taken from reference TRBV19 and TRBJ1-1, is DGGITQSPKYLFRKEGQNVTLSCEQNLNHDAMYWYRQDPGQGLRLIYYSQIVNDFQKGDIAEGYSVSREKKESFPLTVTSAQKNPTAFYLCASTRTGQGTTEAFFGQGTRLTVV.

The chain couples TRBV27 to TRBJ2-1; 11 nucleotides agree with TRBD2. With 2 bases clipped from V and 0 bases from J, the junction kept 6 bases outside the gene matches. Germline assignment: CDR1 MNHEY and CDR2 SMNVEV (reference sequence). The CDR3 is 18 amino acids. The CDR3 DNA is TGTGCCAGCAGTTTAGGGTTAGCGGGGGGGAGCTCCTACAATGAGCAGTTCTTC. Protein sequence: CASSLGLAGGSSYNEQFF.

The genes are TRBV19 and TRBJ2-3; D possibly corresponds to TRBD2 (5 bases). The V end lost 9 bases, the J end lost 4 bases, and 17 bases lay between the germline ends. CDR3 size: 14 residues. The germline V gene encodes CDR1 LNHDA and CDR2 SQIVND (reference sequence). CDR3 in amino acids: CASRLRGGPDTQYF. CDR3 DNA sequence: TGTGCCAGCCGCCTCCGAGGAGGACCAGATACGCAGTATTTT.

The chain joins TRBV2 to TRBJ1-5; D call uncertain. This CDR3 spans 16 amino acids. Trimming removed 3 bases from V and 2 bases from J, with 14 bases in between. The germline gives CDR1 SNHLY, CDR2 FYNNEI. The CDR3 coding sequence is TGTGCCAGCAGTGAGAATAAGAGATCCGGCAATCAGCCCCAGCATTTT. Protein sequence: CASSENKRSGNQPQHF.

This clone has more than one count but fewer than ten. This chain connects TRBV5-6 to TRBJ1-1, with 9 bases aligning to TRBD1. The germline gives CDR1 SGHDT, CDR2 YYEEEE. The CDR3 is made up of 14 amino acids. Unmatched junction bases numbered 2, after V lost 3 bases and J lost 2 bases. The CDR3 reads CASSWDRANTEAFF. CDR3 coding DNA: TGTGCCAGCAGCTGGGACAGGGCCAACACTGAAGCTTTCTTT.

The chain joins TRBV5-4 to TRBJ1-3; 10 bases agree with TRBD1. This CDR3 is 14 amino acids long. J gave up 6 bases and V 7 bases, and 7 bases lay outside the gene matches. Germline V gene sequence: CDR1 SGHNT, CDR2 YYREEE (reference sequence). The DNA for the CDR3 is TGTGCCAGCTCAGACAGGGGGCGGGAAAACACCATATATTTT. The encoded protein is CASSDRGRENTIYF.

Here the CDR3 reads CASSLSGTGNENTF. For the CDR3, the DNA is TGTGCCAGCAGCTTATCCGGGACAGGGAATGAAAACACCTTC. The J gene is TRBJ1-2, the V gene TRBV7-9, with TRBD1 identical over 9 bases. Germline V CDR1 and CDR2: SEHNR, FQNEAQ (reference sequence). Unmatched junction bases numbered 10, after V lost 2 bases and J lost 12 bases. The length of the CDR3 is 14 residues.

The chain has TRBV3-1 (or the pseudogene TRBV3-2) and TRBJ2-5, with D possibly matching TRBD1 (5 bases). The CDR3 totals 15 residues. V lost 1 base and J 6 bases, leaving 15 bases between the germline ends. Germline CDR1 LGHDT, CDR2 YNNKEL (reference sequence). The CDR3 loop is CASSQVSGRAKTQYF. For the CDR3, the DNA is TGTGCCAGCAGCCAAGTTTCAGGCAGGGCCAAGACCCAGTACTTC.

This sequence joins TRBV2 and TRBJ2-1; TRBD2 agrees at 9 bases. Trimming removed 7 bases from V and 6 bases from J; junction bases left unmatched: 7. The CDR3 sequence is 14 residues long. Germline V CDR1 and CDR2: SNHLY, FYNNEI. The CDR3 spells CASTIAGALNEQFF. The CDR3 DNA reads as TGTGCCAGCACGATAGCGGGGGCCCTCAATGAGCAGTTCTTC.

This clone was detected once. This sequence joins TRBV3-1 (or the pseudogene TRBV3-2) and TRBJ2-1, with 7 bases identical to TRBD1. Germline assignment: CDR1 LGHDT and CDR2 YNNKEL (reference sequence). This CDR3 has 14 amino acids. V was pared by 1 base and J by 7 bases, with 4 bases of the junction left unmatched. The CDR3 DNA reads as TGTGCCAGCAGCCAAGGGACAGGACAAAATGAGCAGTTCTTC. It translates to CASSQGTGQNEQFF.

The chain employs TRBV11-2 and TRBJ2-5, with 15 bases that match TRBD2. After removal of 5 bases from V and 3 bases from J, the junction contained 4 bases not matched to a gene. Per germline, CDR1 SGHAT and CDR2 FQNNGV. The CDR3 runs 16 residues. CDR3 bases: TGTGCCAGCAGCCCCGGACTAGCGGGGGGGGAAGAGACCCAGTACTTC. Translated, it gives CASSPGLAGGEETQYF.

V and J are TRBV5-1 and TRBJ1-1, with D tentatively TRBD1 (6 bases). Germline CDR1 reads SGHRS; CDR2 reads YFSETQ. V shed 7 bases and J shed 4 bases, with 20 bases lying between them. This CDR3 contains 15 residues. As DNA, the CDR3 is TGCGCCAGCCGGGGGGCAGGGAGTTCCGCCACTGAAGCTTTCTTT. The encoded protein is CASRGAGSSATEAFF.

The gene calls are TRBV19 and TRBJ2-1; the match to TRBD2 covers 7 bases. V was pared by 4 bases and J by 0 bases, with 3 bases of the junction left unmatched. This CDR3 is 15 amino acids long. Germline values: CDR1 LNHDA, CDR2 SQIVND (reference sequence). CDR3 sequence (DNA): TGTGCCAGTAGTACACCTAGCGGCTCCTACAATGAGCAGTTCTTC. Translating it yields CASSTPSGSYNEQFF.

The J gene is TRBJ2-2, the V gene TRBV7-3; a weak D match, TRBD1 (6 bases). Deletions cut 3 bases from V and 0 bases from J, with 8 bases between. The CDR3 is made up of 15 amino acids. Germline CDR1 reads SGHTA; CDR2 reads FQGTGA. The CDR3: CASSFGDTNTGELFF. The CDR3 nucleotides read TGTGCCAGCAGCTTTGGGGACACGAACACCGGGGAGCTGTTTTTT.

Here the CDR3 reads CASSLAVGDIRTDTQYF. The CDR3, as DNA: TGCGCCAGCAGCTTGGCCGTCGGTGATATACGCACAGATACGCAGTATTTT. This rearrangement joins TRBV5-1 to TRBJ2-3; D unclear. Germline CDR1 SGHRS, CDR2 YFSETQ. Between the trimmed V and J ends, which lost 0 bases and 1 base, there was a span of 15 bases. This CDR3 is 17 amino acids long.

Concerning this clone: Other DNA sequences within the sample encode an identical CDR3. This chain connects TRBV5-1 to TRBJ1-6; 8 bases are shared with TRBD1. The germline V gene has CDR1 SGHRS and CDR2 YFSETQ. CDR3 length: 14 amino acids. J was trimmed by 7 bases and V by 3 bases; bases with no gene match: 3. The CDR3 is CASSSTGGNSPLHF. In DNA form, the CDR3 reads TGCGCCAGCAGCTCCACAGGGGGGAATTCACCCCTCCACTTT. Full variable domain (remainder filled in from reference TRBV5-1 and TRBJ1-6): KAGVTQTPRYLIKTRGQQVTLSCSPISGHRSVSWYQQTPGQGLQFLFEYFSETQRNKGNFPGRFSGRQFSNSRSEMNVSTLELGDSALYLCASSSTGGNSPLHFGNGTRLTVT.

The chain recombines TRBV5-5 with TRBJ1-6; weak D call: TRBD1 (6 bases). Trimming removed 4 bases from V and 8 bases from J, with 10 bases in between. CDR1 and CDR2 from the germline V gene are SGHKS and YYEKEE (reference sequence). The CDR3 sequence is 13 residues long. The CDR3 coding sequence is TGTGCCAGCAGCCTGGACAGATATTCACCCCTCCACTTT. This translates into CASSLDRYSPLHF.

The chain recombines TRBV19 with TRBJ1-1, with TRBD1 matching over 9 bases. The CDR3 runs 15 residues. V lost 7 bases to trimming and J lost 4 bases; unmatched junction nucleotides: 10. CDR1 and CDR2 from the germline V gene are LNHDA and SQIVND (reference sequence). CDR3 amino acids: CASKTPGQGFTEAFF. The CDR3 nucleotides read TGTGCCAGTAAAACTCCGGGACAGGGTTTCACTGAAGCTTTCTTT.

The chain employs TRBV19 and TRBJ1-2, with D unclear. The CDR3 totals 15 residues. CDR1 is LNHDA, CDR2 SQIVND, per germline (reference sequence). Deletions cut 4 bases from V and 0 bases from J, with 12 bases between. The CDR3 sequence is CASSTGGVTNYGYTF. The CDR3 DNA sequence: TGTGCCAGTAGTACAGGAGGCGTTACTAACTATGGCTACACCTTC.

The chain links TRBV5-1 to TRBJ1-1, with 8 bases lining up with TRBD1. The ends lost 3 bases at V and 0 bases at J; junction bases unmatched: 13. Germline loops: CDR1 SGHRS, CDR2 YFSETQ. The length of the CDR3 is 18 residues. The CDR3 sequence is CASSYIRPGQDMNTEAFF. The CDR3 DNA sequence: TGCGCCAGCAGCTATATCCGCCCGGGACAGGATATGAACACTGAAGCTTTCTTT.